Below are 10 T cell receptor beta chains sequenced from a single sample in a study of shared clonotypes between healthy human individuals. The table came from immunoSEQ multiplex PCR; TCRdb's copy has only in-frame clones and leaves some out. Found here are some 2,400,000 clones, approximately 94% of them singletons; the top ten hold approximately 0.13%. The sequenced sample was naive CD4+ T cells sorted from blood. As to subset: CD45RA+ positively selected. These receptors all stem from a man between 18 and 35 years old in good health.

CDR3: CASSFGEVGRFLNQPQHF. The DNA of the CDR3 is TGTGCCAGCAGCTTTGGAGAAGTAGGGCGGTTCCTAAATCAGCCCCAGCATTTT. The chain uses TRBV7-2 and TRBJ1-5, with D uncertain. CDR1 is SGHTA and CDR2 is FQGNSA in the germline V gene. CDR3 length: 18 residues. V lost 3 bases and J 4 bases, leaving 22 bases between the germline ends. The variable domain in full, completed from reference TRBV7-2 and TRBJ1-5, reads GAGVSQSPSNKVTEKGKDVELRCDPISGHTALYWYRQSLGQGLEFLIYFQGNSAPDKSGLPSDRFSAERTGGSVSTLTIQRTQQEDSAVYLCASSFGEVGRFLNQPQHFGDGTRLSIL.

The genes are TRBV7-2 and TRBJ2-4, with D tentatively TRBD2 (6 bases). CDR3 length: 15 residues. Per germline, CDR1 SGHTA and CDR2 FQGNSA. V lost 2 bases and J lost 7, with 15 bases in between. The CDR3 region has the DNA TGTGCCAGCAGCTTACCGGGCCGCGGGGAGAACATTCAGTACTTC. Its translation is CASSLPGRGENIQYF.

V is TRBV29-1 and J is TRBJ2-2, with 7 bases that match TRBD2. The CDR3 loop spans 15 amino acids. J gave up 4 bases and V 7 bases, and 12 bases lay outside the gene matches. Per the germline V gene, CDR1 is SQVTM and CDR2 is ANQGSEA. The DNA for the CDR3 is TGCAGCGCCCGAACTTGGGACTACCCCACCGGGGAGCTGTTTTTT. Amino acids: CSARTWDYPTGELFF.

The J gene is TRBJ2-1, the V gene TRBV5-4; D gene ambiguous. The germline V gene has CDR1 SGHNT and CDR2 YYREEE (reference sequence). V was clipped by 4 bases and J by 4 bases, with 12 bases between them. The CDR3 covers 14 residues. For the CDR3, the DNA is TGTGCCAGCAGCACACATGACGGGTACAATGAGCAGTTCTTC. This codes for CASSTHDGYNEQFF.

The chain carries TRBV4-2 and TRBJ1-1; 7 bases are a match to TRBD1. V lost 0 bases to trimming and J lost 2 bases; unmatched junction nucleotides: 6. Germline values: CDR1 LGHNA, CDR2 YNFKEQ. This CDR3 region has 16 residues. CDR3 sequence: CASSQDGPGGNTEAFF. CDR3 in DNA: TGTGCCAGCAGCCAAGATGGCCCAGGGGGAAACACTGAAGCTTTCTTT.

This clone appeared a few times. Written as DNA, the CDR3 is TGTGCCAGCAGCCTGAAATATGCGAGCAATCAGCCCCAGCATTTT. It yields the protein CASSLKYASNQPQHF. The chain is built from TRBV28 and TRBJ1-5; D is unresolved. V dropped 6 bases and J dropped 1 base, with 13 bases sitting between them. The CDR3 runs to 15 residues. The germline V gene encodes CDR1 MDHEN and CDR2 SYDVKM.

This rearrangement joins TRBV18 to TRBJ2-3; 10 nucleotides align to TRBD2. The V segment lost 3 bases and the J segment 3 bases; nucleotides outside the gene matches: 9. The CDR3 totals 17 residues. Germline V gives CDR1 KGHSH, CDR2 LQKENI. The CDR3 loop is CASSPRLAGGDTDTQYF. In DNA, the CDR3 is TGTGCCAGCTCACCCCGACTAGCGGGTGGGGATACAGATACGCAGTATTTT. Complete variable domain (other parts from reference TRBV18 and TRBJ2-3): NAGVMQNPRHLVRRRGQEARLRCSPMKGHSHVYWYRQLPEEGLKFMVYLQKENIIDESGMPKERFSAEFPKEGPSILRIQQVVRGDSAAYFCASSPRLAGGDTDTQYFGPGTRLTVL.

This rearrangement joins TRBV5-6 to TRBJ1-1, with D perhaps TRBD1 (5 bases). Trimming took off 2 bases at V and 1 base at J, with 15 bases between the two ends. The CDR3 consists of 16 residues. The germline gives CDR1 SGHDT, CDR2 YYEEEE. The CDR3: CASSLWGTKWNTEAFF. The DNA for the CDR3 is TGTGCCAGCAGCTTATGGGGGACTAAATGGAACACTGAAGCTTTCTTT.

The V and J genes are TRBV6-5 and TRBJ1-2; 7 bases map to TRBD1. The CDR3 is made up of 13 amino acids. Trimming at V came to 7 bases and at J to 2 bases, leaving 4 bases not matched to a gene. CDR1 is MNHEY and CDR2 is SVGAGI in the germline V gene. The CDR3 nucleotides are TGTGCCAGCAAACCGACAGGGAACTATGGCTACACCTTC. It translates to CASKPTGNYGYTF.

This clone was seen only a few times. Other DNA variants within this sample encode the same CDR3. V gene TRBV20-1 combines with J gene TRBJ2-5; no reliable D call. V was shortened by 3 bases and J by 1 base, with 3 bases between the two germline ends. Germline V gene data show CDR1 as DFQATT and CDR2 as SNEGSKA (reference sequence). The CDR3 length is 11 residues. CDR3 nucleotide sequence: TGCAGTGCTAGCGGCCAAGAGACCCAGTACTTC. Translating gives CSASGQETQYF.